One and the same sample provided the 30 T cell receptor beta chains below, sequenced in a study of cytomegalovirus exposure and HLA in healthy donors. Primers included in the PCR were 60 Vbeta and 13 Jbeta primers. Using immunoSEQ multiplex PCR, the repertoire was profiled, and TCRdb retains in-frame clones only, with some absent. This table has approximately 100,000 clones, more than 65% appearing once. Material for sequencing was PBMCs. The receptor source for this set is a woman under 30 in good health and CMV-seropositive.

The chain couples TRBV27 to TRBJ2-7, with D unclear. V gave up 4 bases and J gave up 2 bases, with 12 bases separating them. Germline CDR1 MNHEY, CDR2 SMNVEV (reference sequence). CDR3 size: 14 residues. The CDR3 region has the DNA TGTGCCAGCAGTTCTCTTCCGGGTACCTACGAGCAGTACTTC. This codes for CASSSLPGTYEQYF.

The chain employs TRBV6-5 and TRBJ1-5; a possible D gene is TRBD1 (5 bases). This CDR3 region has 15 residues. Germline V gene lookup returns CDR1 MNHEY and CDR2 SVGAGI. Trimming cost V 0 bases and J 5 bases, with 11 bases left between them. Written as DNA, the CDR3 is TGTGCCAGCAGTTACTCGAACCAGGGCTATCAGCCCCAGCATTTT. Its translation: CASSYSNQGYQPQHF.

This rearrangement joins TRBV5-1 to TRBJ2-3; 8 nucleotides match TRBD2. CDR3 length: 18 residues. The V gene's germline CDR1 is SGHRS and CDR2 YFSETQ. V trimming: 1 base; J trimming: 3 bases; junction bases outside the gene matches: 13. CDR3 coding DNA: TGCGCCAGCAGCTTGATGCGAGCGGGAGTTCCCATTACAGATACGCAGTATTTT. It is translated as CASSLMRAGVPITDTQYF. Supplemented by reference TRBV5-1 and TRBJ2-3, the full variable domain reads KAGVTQTPRYLIKTRGQQVTLSCSPISGHRSVSWYQQTPGQGLQFLFEYFSETQRNKGNFPGRFSGRQFSNSRSEMNVSTLELGDSALYLCASSLMRAGVPITDTQYFGPGTRLTVL.

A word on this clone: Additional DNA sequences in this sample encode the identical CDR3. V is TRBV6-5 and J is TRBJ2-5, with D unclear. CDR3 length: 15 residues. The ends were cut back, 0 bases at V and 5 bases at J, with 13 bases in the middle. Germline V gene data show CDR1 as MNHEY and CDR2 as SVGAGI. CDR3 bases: TGTGCCAGCAGTTACTCGAGGCTATTGGAGGAGACCCAGTACTTC. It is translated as CASSYSRLLEETQYF.

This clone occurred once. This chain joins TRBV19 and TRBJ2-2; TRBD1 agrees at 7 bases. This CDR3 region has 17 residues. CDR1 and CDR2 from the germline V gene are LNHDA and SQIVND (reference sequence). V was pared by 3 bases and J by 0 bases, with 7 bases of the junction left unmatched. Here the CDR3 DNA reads TGTGCCAGTAGTATTCCCCCAACAGGGGCGAACACCGGGGAGCTGTTTTTT. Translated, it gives CASSIPPTGANTGELFF.

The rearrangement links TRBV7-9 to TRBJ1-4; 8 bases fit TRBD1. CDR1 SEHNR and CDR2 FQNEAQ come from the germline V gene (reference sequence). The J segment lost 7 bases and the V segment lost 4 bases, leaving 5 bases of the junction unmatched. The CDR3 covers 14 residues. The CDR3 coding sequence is TGTGCCAGCAGCTCTCAGGGGGCTGTTGAAAAACTGTTTTTT. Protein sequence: CASSSQGAVEKLFF.

CDR3 residues: CASSHNRENDGYTF. CDR3 DNA: TGTGCCAGCAGCCATAACCGGGAGAACGATGGCTACACCTTC. This chain uses TRBV4-2 with TRBJ1-2; D ambiguous. The V gene lost 3 bases and the J gene lost 6 bases, with 14 bases spanning the gap. CDR1 and CDR2 (germline): LGHNA, YNFKEQ. This CDR3 is built from 14 residues.

CDR3 sequence (DNA): TGTGCCAGTAGTATCGGCAGGGGGCCATGGGAGCAGTACTTC. Residues: CASSIGRGPWEQYF. The chain employs TRBV19 and TRBJ2-7; 8 bases map to TRBD1. Germline-derived CDR1 and CDR2 are LNHDA and SQIVND (reference sequence). CDR3 length equals 14 residues. Trimming at V came to 3 bases and at J to 7 bases, leaving 8 bases not matched to a gene.

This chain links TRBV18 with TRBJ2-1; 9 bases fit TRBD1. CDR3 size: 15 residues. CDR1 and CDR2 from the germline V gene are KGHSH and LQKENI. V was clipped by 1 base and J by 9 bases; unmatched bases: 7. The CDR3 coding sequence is TGTGCCAGCTCACCACGGACAGGGGCTTTGGGTGAGCAGTTCTTC. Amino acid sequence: CASSPRTGALGEQFF.

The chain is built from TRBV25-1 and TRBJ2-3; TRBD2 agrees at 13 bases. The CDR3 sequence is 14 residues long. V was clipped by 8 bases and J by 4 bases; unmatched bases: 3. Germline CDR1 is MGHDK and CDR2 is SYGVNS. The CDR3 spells CASATSGRADTQYF. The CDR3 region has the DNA TGTGCCAGCGCTACTAGCGGGAGGGCAGATACGCAGTATTTT.

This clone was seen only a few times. The CDR3 nucleotides are TGTGCCAGCAGTTACCGGACTCGGCTGGGAGAGCAGTACTTC. Amino acids: CASSYRTRLGEQYF. The rearrangement links TRBV6-5 to TRBJ2-7, with D possibly TRBD2 on 5 matching bases. Trimming took off 2 bases at V and 7 bases at J, with 15 bases between the two ends. CDR3 length: 14 amino acids. CDR1 and CDR2 (germline): MNHEY, SVGAGI.

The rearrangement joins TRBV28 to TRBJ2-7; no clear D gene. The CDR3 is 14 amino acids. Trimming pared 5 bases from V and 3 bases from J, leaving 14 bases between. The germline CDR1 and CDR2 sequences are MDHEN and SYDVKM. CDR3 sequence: CASSDLTALYEQYF. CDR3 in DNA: TGTGCCAGCAGTGACCTTACAGCTCTCTACGAGCAGTACTTC.

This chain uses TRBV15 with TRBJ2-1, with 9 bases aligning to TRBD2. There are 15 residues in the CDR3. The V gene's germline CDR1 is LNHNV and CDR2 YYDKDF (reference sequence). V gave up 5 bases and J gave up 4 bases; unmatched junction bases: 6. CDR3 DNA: TGTGCCACCAGCTTTGTTAGCGGGAGTTACAATGAGCAGTTCTTC. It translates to CATSFVSGSYNEQFF.

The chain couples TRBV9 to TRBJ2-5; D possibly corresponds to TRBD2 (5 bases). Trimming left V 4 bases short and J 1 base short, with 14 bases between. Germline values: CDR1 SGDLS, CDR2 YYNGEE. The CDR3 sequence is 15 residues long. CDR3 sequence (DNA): TGTGCCAGCAGCACCAGAGGTGGAGGCCAAGAGACCCAGTACTTC. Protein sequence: CASSTRGGGQETQYF.

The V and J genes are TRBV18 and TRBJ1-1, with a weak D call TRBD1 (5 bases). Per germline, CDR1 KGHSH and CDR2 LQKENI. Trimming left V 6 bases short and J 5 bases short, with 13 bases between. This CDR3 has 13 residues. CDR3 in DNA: TGTGCCAGCTCGTCACAGGAAGGGACTGAAGCTTTCTTT. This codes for CASSSQEGTEAFF.

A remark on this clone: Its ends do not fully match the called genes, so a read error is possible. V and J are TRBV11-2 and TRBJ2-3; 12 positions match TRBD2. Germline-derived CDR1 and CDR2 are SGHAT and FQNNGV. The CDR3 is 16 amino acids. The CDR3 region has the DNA TGTGCCAGCAGCTTGGGGGTAGGGACTAGCGGGTCCCCCGGGGATTTT. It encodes CASSLGVGTSGSPGDF.

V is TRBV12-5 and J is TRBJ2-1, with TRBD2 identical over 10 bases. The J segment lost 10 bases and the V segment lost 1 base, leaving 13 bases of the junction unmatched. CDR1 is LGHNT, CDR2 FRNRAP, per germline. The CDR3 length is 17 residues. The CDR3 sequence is CASGLALTSGMIEEQFF. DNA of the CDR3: TGTGCTAGTGGTTTGGCCCTCACTAGCGGGATGATCGAGGAGCAGTTCTTC.

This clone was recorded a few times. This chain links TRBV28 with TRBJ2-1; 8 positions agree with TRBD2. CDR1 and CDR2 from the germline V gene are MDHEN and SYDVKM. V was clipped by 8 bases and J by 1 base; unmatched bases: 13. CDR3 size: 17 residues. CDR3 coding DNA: TGTGCCAGCGGTCCCGGGACTAGGCTTATTTCCTACAATGAGCAGTTCTTC. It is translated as CASGPGTRLISYNEQFF.

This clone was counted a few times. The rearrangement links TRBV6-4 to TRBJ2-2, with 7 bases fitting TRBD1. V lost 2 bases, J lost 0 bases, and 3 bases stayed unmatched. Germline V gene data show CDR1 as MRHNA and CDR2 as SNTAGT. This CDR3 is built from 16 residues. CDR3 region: CASSDGTDANTGELFF. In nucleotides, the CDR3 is TGTGCCAGCAGTGACGGGACAGACGCGAACACCGGGGAGCTGTTTTTT.

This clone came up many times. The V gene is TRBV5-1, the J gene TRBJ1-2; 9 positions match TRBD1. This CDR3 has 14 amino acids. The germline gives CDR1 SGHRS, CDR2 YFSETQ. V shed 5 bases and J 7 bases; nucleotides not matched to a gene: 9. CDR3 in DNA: TGCGCCAGCAGAGCCGGGACAGGGTTGGGTGGCTACACCTTC. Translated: CASRAGTGLGGYTF.

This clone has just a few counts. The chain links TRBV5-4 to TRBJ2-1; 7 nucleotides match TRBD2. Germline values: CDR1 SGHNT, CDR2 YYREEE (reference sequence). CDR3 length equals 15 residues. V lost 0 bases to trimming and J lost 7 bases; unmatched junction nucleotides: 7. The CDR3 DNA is TGTGCCAGCAGCTTGGAGCTCACGGGAGGTAATGAGCAGTTCTTC. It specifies CASSLELTGGNEQFF. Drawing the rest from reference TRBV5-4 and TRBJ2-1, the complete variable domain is ETGVTQSPTHLIKTRGQQVTLRCSSQSGHNTVSWYQQALGQGPQFIFQYYREEENGRGNFPPRFSGLQFPNYSSELNVNALELDDSALYLCASSLELTGGNEQFFGPGTRLTVL.

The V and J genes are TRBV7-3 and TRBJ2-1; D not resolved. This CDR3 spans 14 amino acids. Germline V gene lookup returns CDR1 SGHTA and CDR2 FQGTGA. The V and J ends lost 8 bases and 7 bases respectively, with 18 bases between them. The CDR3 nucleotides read TGTGCCAGCTCCTCTCCGGCCTCCGGGAATGAGCAGTTCTTC. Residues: CASSSPASGNEQFF.

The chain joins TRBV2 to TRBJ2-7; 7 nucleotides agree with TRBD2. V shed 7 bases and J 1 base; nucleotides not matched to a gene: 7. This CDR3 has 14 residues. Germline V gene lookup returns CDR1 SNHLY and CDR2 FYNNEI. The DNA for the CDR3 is TGTGCCAGCATGGAAGCGGGGCTGTCCTACGAGCAGTACTTC. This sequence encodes CASMEAGLSYEQYF.

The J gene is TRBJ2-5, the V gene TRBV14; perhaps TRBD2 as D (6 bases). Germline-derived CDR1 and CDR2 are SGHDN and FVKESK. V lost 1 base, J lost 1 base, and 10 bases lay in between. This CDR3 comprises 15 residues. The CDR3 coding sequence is TGTGCCAGCAGCCAAGGGGGACTTCTCCAAGAGACCCAGTACTTC. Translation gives CASSQGGLLQETQYF. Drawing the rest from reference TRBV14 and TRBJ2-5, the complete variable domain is EAGVTQFPSHSVIEKGQTVTLRCDPISGHDNLYWYRRVMGKEIKFLLHFVKESKQDESGMPNNRFLAERTGGTYSTLKVQPAELEDSGVYFCASSQGGLLQETQYFGPGTRLLVL.

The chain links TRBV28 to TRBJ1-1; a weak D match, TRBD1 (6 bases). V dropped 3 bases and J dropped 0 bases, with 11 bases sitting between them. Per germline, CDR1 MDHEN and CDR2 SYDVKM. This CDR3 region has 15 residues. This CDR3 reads CASSLGTGLNTEAFF. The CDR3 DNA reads TGTGCCAGCAGTTTGGGCACAGGGTTGAACACTGAAGCTTTCTTT.

The CDR3 spells CASSLSGTGFETQYF. DNA of the CDR3: TGTGCCAGCAGCCTATCCGGGACAGGGTTTGAGACCCAGTACTTC. The chain uses TRBV9 and TRBJ2-5; 9 bases line up with TRBD1. Germline V gene sequence: CDR1 SGDLS, CDR2 YYNGEE. The CDR3 is made up of 15 amino acids. Losses at the gene ends were 4 bases for V and 5 bases for J; bases not matched to a gene: 9. The entire variable domain, with the rest obtained from reference TRBV9 and TRBJ2-5, is as follows: DSGVTQTPKHLITATGQRVTLRCSPRSGDLSVYWYQQSLDQGLQFLIQYYNGEERAKGNILERFSAQQFPDLHSELNLSSLELGDSALYFCASSLSGTGFETQYFGPGTRLLVL.

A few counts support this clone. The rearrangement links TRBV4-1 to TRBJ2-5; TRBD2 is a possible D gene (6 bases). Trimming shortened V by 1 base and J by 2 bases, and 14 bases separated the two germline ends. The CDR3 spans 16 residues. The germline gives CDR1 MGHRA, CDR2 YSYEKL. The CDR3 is CASSQGGISVQETQYF. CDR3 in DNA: TGCGCCAGCAGCCAAGGCGGGATAAGCGTACAAGAGACCCAGTACTTC.

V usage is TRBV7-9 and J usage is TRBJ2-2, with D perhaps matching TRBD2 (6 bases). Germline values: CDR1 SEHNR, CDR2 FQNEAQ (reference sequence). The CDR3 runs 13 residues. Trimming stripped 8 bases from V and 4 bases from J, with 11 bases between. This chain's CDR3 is CASALSGTGELFF. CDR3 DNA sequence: TGTGCCAGCGCCCTTAGCGGCACCGGGGAGCTGTTTTTT. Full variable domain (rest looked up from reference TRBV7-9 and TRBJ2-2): DTGVSQNPRHKITKRGQNVTFRCDPISEHNRLYWYRQTLGQGPEFLTYFQNEAQLEKSRLLSDRFSAERPKGSFSTLEIQRTEQGDSAMYLCASALSGTGELFFGEGSRLTVL.

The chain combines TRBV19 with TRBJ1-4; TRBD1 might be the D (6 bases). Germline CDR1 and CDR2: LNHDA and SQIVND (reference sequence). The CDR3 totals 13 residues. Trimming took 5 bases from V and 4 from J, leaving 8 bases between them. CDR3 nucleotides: TGTGCCAGTAGTGGACAGCATAATGAAAAACTGTTTTTT. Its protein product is CASSGQHNEKLFF.

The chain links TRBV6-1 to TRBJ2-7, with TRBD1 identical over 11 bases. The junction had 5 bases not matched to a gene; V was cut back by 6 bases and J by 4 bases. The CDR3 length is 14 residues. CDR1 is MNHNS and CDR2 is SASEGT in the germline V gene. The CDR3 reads CASRVGTGGYEQYF. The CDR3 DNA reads TGTGCCAGCAGGGTGGGGACAGGGGGTTACGAGCAGTACTTC.